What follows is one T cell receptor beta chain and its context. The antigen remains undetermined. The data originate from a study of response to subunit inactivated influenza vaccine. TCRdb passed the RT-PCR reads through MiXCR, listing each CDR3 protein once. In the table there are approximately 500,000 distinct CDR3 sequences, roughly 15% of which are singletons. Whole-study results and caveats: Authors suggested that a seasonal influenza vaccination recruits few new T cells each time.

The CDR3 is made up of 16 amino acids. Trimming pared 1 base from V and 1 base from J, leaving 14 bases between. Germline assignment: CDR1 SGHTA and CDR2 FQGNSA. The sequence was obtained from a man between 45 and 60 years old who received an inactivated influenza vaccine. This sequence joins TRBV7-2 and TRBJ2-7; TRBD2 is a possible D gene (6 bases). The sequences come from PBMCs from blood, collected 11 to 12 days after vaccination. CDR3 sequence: CASSLGPLEGSYEQYF. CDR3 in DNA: TGTGCCAGCAGCTTAGGACCGTTGGAGGGATCCTACGAGCAGTACTTC.